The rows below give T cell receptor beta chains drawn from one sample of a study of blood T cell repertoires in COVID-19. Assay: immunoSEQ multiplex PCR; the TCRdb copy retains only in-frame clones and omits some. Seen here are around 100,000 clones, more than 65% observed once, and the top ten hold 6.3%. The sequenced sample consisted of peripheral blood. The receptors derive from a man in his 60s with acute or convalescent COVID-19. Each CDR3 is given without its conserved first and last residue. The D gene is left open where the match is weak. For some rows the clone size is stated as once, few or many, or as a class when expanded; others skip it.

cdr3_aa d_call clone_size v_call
ASRTTISKGAWSNQPQH TRBD1 NA TRBV19
ASSLNLASTDTQY NA NA TRBV5-1
ASSARTGDNEQF TRBD1 NA TRBV9
ASSSISGEYEDEQF NA NA TRBV6-5
ASSFRQGRGYEQY TRBD1 NA TRBV5-1
ASSYLGQGVYEQY TRBD1 NA TRBV6-5
ASSRGLAVTGELF TRBD2 NA TRBV19
ASSVEARGETQY NA NA TRBV9
ASSLQGPDNTQY NA NA TRBV5-1
ASKTPDSLIYGYT NA once TRBV19
ASIRGTGRTPDYGYT TRBD1 NA TRBV19
ASSLLQGQGVYSAF TRBD1 NA TRBV11-2
ATSEGDRGREQY TRBD1 NA TRBV24-1
ASSISGQGHYEQY TRBD1 NA TRBV6-5
ASSPTLQGARGYT TRBD1 NA TRBV2
ASSEVWTGGSVEQY TRBD1 NA TRBV2
ASSVGVTGAF NA NA TRBV2
ASSEGDRQF TRBD1 NA TRBV10-1
ASSPDNSPVSNEKLF NA once TRBV11-2
ASSQESEWEQF NA NA TRBV4-1
ASSLLAGTAGYT NA NA TRBV28
ASSLGSQGINEQF NA NA TRBV5-4
ASSDRDSHNEKLF TRBD1 NA TRBV7-9
ASSPATGHVNTEAF NA NA TRBV3-1/TRBV3-2
ASSPSSGGETQY TRBD2 NA TRBV7-3
ASSASGTLNQPQH NA NA TRBV9
ASSYHSEAYEQY NA NA TRBV27
ASSLSPGENTEAF NA once TRBV18
ASSITGNQPQH NA many TRBV5-1
ASSREGGNQPQH NA NA TRBV9
ASSPLAGGRSDQNIQY TRBD2 NA TRBV18
ASSPQLGARTDTQY NA NA TRBV9
AWRWKGAETQY NA NA TRBV30
SANIGSGRPDTQY NA NA TRBV29-1
ASSLSRGNEQY NA NA TRBV12-3/TRBV12-4
ASSPPTGVSEKLF NA NA TRBV18
ASRPGIQGNQPQH TRBD1 NA TRBV19
AISESPGLNSPLH NA NA TRBV10-3
ASSMTDRQPQH NA once TRBV19
AISDPSGTSGGNEQF TRBD2 NA TRBV10-3
ASSRDKGTYEQY NA NA TRBV19
ASSIMPGGPGETQY NA NA TRBV19
ASNRGQGGDIQY NA once TRBV6-5
ASSPKSGNTIY NA NA TRBV19
ASSLLGTNYQETQY NA NA TRBV5-4
ATRDFLSSGNTIY NA NA TRBV10-3
ASSPPGGSNQPQH NA NA TRBV7-2
ASSFQGNEQY NA few TRBV5-4
ASSHLGLEDTDTQY TRBD2 NA TRBV14
ASSFGLGYGYT NA NA TRBV12-3/TRBV12-4
ASSPQTGGFSGYT TRBD1 few TRBV28
ASSTSTVHNEQF NA NA TRBV19
ASSPTSGVTGELF TRBD2 NA TRBV6-5
ASSPAGGLYEQY TRBD2 NA TRBV7-2
ASSPGQGRREQY TRBD1 NA TRBV18
ASSSSGTGGYT TRBD1 NA TRBV5-1
ASSQGTVTYEQY NA NA TRBV4-1
ASSRLAGTQETQY TRBD2 NA TRBV4-1
ASSQGGGHEQY NA NA TRBV11-2
ASSASGGVQETQY TRBD2 NA TRBV9